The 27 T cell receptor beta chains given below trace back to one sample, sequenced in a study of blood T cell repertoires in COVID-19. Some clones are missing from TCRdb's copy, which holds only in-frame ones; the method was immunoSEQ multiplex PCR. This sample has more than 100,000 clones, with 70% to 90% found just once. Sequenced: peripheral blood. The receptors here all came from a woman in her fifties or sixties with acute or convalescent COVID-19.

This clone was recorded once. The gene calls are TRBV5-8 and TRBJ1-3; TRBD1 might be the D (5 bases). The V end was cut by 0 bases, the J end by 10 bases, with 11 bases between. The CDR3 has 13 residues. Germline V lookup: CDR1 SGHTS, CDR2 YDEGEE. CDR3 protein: CASSLAVQGTIYF. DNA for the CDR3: TGTGCCAGCAGCTTGGCCGTGCAGGGAACCATATATTTT.

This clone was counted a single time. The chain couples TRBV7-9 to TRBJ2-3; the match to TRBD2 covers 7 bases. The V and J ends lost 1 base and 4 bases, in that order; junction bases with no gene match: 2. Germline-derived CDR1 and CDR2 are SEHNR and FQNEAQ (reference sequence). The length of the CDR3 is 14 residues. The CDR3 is CASSLGGSADTQYF. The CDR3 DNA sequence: TGTGCCAGCAGCTTAGGCGGGAGTGCAGATACGCAGTATTTT.

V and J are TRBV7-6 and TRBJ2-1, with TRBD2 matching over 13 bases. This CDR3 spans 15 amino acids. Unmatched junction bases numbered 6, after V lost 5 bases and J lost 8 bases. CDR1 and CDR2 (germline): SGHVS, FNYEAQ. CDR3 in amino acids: CASSRLAGGTYEQFF. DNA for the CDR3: TGTGCCAGCAGCCGACTAGCGGGAGGTACCTATGAGCAGTTCTTC. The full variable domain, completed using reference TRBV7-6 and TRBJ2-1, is GAGVSQSPRYKVTKRGQDVALRCDPISGHVSLYWYRQALGQGPEFLTYFNYEAQQDKSGLPNDRFSAERPEGSISTLTIQRTEQRDSAMYRCASSRLAGGTYEQFFGPGTRLTVL.

CDR3 amino acids: CASRLDFNTGELFF. CDR3 nucleotide sequence: TGTGCCAGCAGACTAGATTTCAACACCGGGGAGCTGTTTTTT. J is TRBJ2-2 and V is TRBV6-5; maybe TRBD2 (5 bases). The length of the CDR3 is 14 residues. Between the trimmed V and J ends, which lost 6 bases and 2 bases, there was a span of 10 bases. Germline loops: CDR1 MNHEY, CDR2 SVGAGI.

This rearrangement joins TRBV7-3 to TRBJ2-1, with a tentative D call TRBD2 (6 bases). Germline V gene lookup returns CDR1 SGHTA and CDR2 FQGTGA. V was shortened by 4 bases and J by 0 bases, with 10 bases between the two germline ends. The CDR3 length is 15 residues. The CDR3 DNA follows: TGTGCCAGCAGCTGGGACTCAAGCTCCTACAATGAGCAGTTCTTC. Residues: CASSWDSSSYNEQFF.

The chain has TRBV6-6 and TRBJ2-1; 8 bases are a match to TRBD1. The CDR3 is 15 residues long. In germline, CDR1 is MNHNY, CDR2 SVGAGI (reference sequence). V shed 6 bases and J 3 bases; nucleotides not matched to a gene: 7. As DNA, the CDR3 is TGTGCCAGCAGGCTCCAGGGGGCCGGCTACAATGAGCAGTTCTTC. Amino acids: CASRLQGAGYNEQFF.

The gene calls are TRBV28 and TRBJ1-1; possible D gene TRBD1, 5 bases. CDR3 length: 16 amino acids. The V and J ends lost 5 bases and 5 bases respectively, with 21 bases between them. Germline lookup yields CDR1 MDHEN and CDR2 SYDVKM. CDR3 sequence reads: CASSPPQGGGETEAFF. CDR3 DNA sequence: TGTGCCAGCAGTCCTCCCCAGGGCGGGGGGGAAACTGAAGCTTTCTTT.

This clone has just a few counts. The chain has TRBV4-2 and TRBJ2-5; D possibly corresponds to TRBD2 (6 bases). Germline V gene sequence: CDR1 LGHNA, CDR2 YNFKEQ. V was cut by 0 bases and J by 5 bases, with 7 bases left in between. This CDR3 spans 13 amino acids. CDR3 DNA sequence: TGTGCCAGCAGCCAAGATGGGGGGGAGACCCAGTACTTC. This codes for CASSQDGGETQYF.

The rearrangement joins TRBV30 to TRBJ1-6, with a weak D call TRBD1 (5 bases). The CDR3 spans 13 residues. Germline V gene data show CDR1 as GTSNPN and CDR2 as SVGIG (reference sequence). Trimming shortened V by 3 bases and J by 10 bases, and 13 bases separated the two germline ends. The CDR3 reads CAWRNGGSSPLHF. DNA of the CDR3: TGTGCCTGGAGGAACGGGGGAAGCTCACCCCTCCACTTT.

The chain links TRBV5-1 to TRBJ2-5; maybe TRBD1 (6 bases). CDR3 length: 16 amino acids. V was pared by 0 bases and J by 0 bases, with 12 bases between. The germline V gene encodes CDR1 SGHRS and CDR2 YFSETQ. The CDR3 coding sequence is TGCGCCAGCAGCTTGGGGGACACCTCGTACCAAGAGACCCAGTACTTC. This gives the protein CASSLGDTSYQETQYF.

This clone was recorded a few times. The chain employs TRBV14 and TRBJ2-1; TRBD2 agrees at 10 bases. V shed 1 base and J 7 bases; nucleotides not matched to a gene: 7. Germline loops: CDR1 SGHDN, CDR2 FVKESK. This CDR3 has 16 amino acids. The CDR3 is CASSQARLAGVNEQFF. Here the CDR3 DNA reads TGTGCCAGCAGCCAAGCACGGCTAGCGGGAGTGAATGAGCAGTTCTTC.

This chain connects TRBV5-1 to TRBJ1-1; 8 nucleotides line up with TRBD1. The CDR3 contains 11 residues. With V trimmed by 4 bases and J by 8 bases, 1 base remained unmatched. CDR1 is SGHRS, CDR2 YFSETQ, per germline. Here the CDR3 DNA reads TGCGCCAGCAGCGGGGACAGGGAAGCTTTCTTT. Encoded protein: CASSGDREAFF. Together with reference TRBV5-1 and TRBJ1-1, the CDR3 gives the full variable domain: KAGVTQTPRYLIKTRGQQVTLSCSPISGHRSVSWYQQTPGQGLQFLFEYFSETQRNKGNFPGRFSGRQFSNSRSEMNVSTLELGDSALYLCASSGDREAFFGQGTRLTVV.

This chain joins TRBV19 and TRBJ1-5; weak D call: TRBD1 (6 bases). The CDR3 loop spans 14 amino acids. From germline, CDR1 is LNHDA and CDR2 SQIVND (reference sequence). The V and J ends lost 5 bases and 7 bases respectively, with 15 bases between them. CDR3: CASSVLPTGQPQHF. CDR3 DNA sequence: TGTGCCAGTAGTGTCCTCCCTACAGGGCAGCCCCAGCATTTT.

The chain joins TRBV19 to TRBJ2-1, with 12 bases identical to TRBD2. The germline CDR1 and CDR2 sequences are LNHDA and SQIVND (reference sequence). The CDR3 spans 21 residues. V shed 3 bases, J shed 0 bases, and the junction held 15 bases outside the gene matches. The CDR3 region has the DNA TGTGCCAGTAGTATGTCCCCACAGACTAGCGGGAGCCCGAGCTCCTACAATGAGCAGTTCTTC. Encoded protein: CASSMSPQTSGSPSSYNEQFF.

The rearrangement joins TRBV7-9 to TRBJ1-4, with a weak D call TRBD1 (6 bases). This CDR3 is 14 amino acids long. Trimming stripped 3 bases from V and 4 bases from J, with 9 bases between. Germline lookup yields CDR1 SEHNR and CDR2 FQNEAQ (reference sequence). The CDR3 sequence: CASSFRQVNEKLFF. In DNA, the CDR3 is TGTGCCAGCAGCTTCAGACAGGTTAATGAAAAACTGTTTTTT. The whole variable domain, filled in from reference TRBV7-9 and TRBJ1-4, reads DTGVSQNPRHKITKRGQNVTFRCDPISEHNRLYWYRQTLGQGPEFLTYFQNEAQLEKSRLLSDRFSAERPKGSFSTLEIQRTEQGDSAMYLCASSFRQVNEKLFFGSGTQLSVL.

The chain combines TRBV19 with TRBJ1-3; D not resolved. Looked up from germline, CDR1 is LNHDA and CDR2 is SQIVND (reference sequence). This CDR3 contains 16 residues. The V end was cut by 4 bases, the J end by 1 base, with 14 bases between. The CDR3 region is CASSTKNTASGNTIYF. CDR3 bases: TGTGCCAGTAGTACAAAAAACACAGCTTCTGGAAACACCATATATTTT.

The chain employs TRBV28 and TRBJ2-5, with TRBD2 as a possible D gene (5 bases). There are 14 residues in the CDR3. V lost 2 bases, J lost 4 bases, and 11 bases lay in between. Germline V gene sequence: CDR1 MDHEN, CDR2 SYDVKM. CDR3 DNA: TGTGCCAGCAGTTTACAGGCTAGCTTAGAGACCCAGTACTTC. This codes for CASSLQASLETQYF.

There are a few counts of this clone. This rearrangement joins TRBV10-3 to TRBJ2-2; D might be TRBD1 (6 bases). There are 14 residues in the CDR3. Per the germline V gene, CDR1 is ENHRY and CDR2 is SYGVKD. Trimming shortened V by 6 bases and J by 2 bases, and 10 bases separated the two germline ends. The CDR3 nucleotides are TGTGCCATCAGGAGGGACACCAACACCGGGGAGCTGTTTTTT. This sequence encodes CAIRRDTNTGELFF.

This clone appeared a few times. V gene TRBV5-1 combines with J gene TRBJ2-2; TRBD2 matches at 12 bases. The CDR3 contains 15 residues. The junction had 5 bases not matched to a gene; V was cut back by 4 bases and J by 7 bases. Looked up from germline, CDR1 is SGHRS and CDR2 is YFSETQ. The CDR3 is CASSETSGSGGELFF. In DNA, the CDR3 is TGCGCCAGCAGCGAGACTAGCGGGAGCGGCGGGGAGCTGTTTTTT. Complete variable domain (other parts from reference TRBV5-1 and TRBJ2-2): KAGVTQTPRYLIKTRGQQVTLSCSPISGHRSVSWYQQTPGQGLQFLFEYFSETQRNKGNFPGRFSGRQFSNSRSEMNVSTLELGDSALYLCASSETSGSGGELFFGEGSRLTVL.

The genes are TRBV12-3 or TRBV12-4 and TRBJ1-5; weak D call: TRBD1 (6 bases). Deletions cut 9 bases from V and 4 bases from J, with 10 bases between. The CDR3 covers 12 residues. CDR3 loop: CASQQGNQPQHF. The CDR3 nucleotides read TGTGCCAGTCAACAGGGAAATCAGCCCCAGCATTTT.

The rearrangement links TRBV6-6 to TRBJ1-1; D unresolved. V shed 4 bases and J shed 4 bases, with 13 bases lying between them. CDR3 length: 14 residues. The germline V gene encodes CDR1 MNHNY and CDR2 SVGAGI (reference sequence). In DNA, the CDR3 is TGTGCCAGCAGTTCTACCGATGGGCTCACTGAAGCTTTCTTT. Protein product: CASSSTDGLTEAFF.

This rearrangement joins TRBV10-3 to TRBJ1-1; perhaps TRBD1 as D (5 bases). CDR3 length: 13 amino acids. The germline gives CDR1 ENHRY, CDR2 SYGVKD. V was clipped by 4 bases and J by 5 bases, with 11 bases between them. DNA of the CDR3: TGTGCCATCAGTGTTAGCGGGGGGACTGAAGCTTTCTTT. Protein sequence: CAISVSGGTEAFF.

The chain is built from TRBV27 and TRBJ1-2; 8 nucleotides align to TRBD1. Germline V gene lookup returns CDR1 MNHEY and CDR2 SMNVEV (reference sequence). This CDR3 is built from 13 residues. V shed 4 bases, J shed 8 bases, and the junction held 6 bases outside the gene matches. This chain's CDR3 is CASSYRGGTGYTF. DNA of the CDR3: TGTGCCAGCAGTTACAGGGGGGGGACGGGCTACACCTTC.

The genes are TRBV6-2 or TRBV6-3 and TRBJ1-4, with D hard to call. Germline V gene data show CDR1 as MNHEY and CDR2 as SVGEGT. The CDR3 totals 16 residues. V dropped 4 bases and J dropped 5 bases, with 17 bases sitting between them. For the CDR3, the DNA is TGTGCCAGCAGTTGGACGGGGTTACTTCCAAATGAAAAACTGTTTTTT. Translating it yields CASSWTGLLPNEKLFF.

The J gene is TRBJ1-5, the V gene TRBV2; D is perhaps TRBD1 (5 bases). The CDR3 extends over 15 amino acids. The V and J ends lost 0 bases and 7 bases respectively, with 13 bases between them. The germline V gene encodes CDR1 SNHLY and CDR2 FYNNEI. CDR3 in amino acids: CASSEATGRSQPQHF. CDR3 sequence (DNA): TGTGCCAGCAGTGAAGCAACAGGTCGCAGCCAGCCCCAGCATTTT.

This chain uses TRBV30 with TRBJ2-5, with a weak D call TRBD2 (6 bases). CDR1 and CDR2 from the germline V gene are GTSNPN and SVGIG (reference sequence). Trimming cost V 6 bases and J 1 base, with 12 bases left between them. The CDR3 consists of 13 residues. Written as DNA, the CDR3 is TGTGCCTGCACACCGGGACTCCAAGAGACCCAGTACTTC. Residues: CACTPGLQETQYF.

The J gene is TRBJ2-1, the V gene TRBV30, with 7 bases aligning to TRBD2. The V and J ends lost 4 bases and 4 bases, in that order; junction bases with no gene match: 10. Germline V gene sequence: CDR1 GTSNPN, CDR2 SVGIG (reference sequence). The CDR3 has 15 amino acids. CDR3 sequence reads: CAWTSGILPYNEQFF. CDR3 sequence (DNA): TGTGCCTGGACTAGCGGAATCCTTCCTTACAATGAGCAGTTCTTC.